A single sample gave rise to the 27 T cell receptor beta chains below, sequenced in a study of CD4 T cells in relation to SARS-CoV-2 and coronaviruses (dated by TCRdb to the early 2020s). CD4+ T cells from unexposed donors were collected before the COVID-19 pandemic (2011-2018). Library preparation was by the immunoSEQ multiplex PCR assay. TCRdb took over this immuneACCESS table, retaining in-frame rearrangements with V and J assigned. Such tables are incomplete; in checked studies, under half of the missing clones stem from an unresolved V gene, and the remainder is unexplained. This sample lists under 90,000 clones; 90% to 95% were detected once. 0.23% of the sample lies in the top ten. Material for sequencing was naive CD4+ T cells from PBMCs. Taken with the paper, the label for cell subset or site translates to: naive CD4+ T cells isolated by negative enrichment. Receptor source: a human donor in good health.

The CDR3: CASSQGRAHEQYF. The CDR3 DNA reads as TGTGCCAGCAGTCAAGGCCGGGCCCACGAGCAGTACTTC. V gene TRBV11-3 combines with J gene TRBJ2-7; D is ambiguous. CDR3 length equals 13 residues. Trimming left V 6 bases short and J 5 bases short, with 14 bases between. CDR1 and CDR2 from the germline V gene are SGHNT and YENEEA.

This chain uses TRBV29-1 with TRBJ1-1, with TRBD1 as a possible D gene (5 bases). CDR3 size: 11 residues. V dropped 2 bases and J dropped 6 bases, with 7 bases sitting between them. In germline, CDR1 is SQVTM, CDR2 ANQGSEA. Written as DNA, the CDR3 is TGCAGCGTTGAACGGGGGGCTGAAGCTTTCTTT. Translating it yields CSVERGAEAFF. The entire variable domain, with the rest obtained from reference TRBV29-1 and TRBJ1-1, is as follows: SAVISQKPSRDICQRGTSLTIQCQVDSQVTMMFWYRQQPGQSLTLIATANQGSEATYESGFVIDKFPISRPNLTFSTLTVSNMSPEDSSIYLCSVERGAEAFFGQGTRLTVV.

CDR3 sequence (DNA): TGTGCCAGCTCACCCGGGACAGTGAACACTGAAGCTTTCTTT. Amino acids: CASSPGTVNTEAFF. The rearrangement uses TRBV18 and TRBJ1-1; 7 nucleotides agree with TRBD1. CDR1 is KGHSH, CDR2 LQKENI, per germline. The CDR3 length is 14 residues. The V and J ends lost 3 bases and 0 bases, in that order; junction bases with no gene match: 1.

The genes are TRBV18 and TRBJ1-5; no definite D call. V lost 6 bases and J 4 bases, leaving 10 bases between the germline ends. Germline assignment: CDR1 KGHSH and CDR2 LQKENI. The CDR3 is 13 residues long. The CDR3 is CASSQGSNQPQHF. The CDR3 nucleotides read TGTGCCAGCTCGCAAGGGAGTAATCAGCCCCAGCATTTT.

The chain links TRBV18 to TRBJ1-1; D not resolved. Germline-derived CDR1 and CDR2 are KGHSH and LQKENI. The CDR3 extends over 14 amino acids. Trimming left V 0 bases short and J 6 bases short, with 11 bases between. The DNA of the CDR3 is TGTGCCAGCTCACCACCTGGGTTGAGGGCTGAAGCTTTCTTT. Its protein is CASSPPGLRAEAFF.

J is TRBJ1-2 and V is TRBV5-1, with 7 nucleotides matching TRBD1. The V gene's germline CDR1 is SGHRS and CDR2 YFSETQ. CDR3 size: 14 residues. V was pared by 0 bases and J by 3 bases, with 2 bases of the junction left unmatched. CDR3: CASSLGGTDYGYTF. CDR3 sequence (DNA): TGCGCCAGCAGCTTGGGTGGGACAGACTATGGCTACACCTTC.

The chain uses TRBV2 and TRBJ1-2; 7 nucleotides align to TRBD1. V shed 6 bases, J shed 3 bases, and the junction held 10 bases outside the gene matches. CDR3 length: 15 residues. Germline CDR1 is SNHLY and CDR2 is FYNNEI. The CDR3 loop is CASSLQGGGDYGYTF. The CDR3 nucleotides read TGTGCCAGCAGCCTCCAGGGGGGTGGTGACTATGGCTACACCTTC.

This clone has a single count. A read error may account for a junction end that differs from germline. V and J are TRBV24-1 and TRBJ1-1; D uncertain. Looked up from germline, CDR1 is KGHDR and CDR2 is SFDVKD. This CDR3 is built from 13 residues. CDR3 bases: TGTGCCACCAGTGATTCCACCAACACCGAAGCTTTCTTT. Amino acids: CATSDSTNTEAFF.

The V gene is TRBV10-3, the J gene TRBJ2-1; 9 bases are a match to TRBD2. From germline, CDR1 is ENHRY and CDR2 SYGVKD. The J segment lost 6 bases and the V segment lost 3 bases, leaving 12 bases of the junction unmatched. The CDR3 is 17 residues long. The CDR3 region is CAISEGGREGYSNEQFF. CDR3 nucleotides: TGTGCCATCAGTGAAGGCGGGAGGGAAGGCTATAGCAATGAGCAGTTCTTC.

The chain couples TRBV30 to TRBJ1-3; 8 positions match TRBD1. The germline CDR1 and CDR2 sequences are GTSNPN and SVGIG (reference sequence). V lost 1 base, J lost 4 bases, and 0 bases stayed unmatched. The CDR3 totals 13 residues. The DNA for the CDR3 is TGTGCCTGGAGTGGGACAGGGGGAAACACCATATATTTT. Encoded protein: CAWSGTGGNTIYF.

The chain uses TRBV6-5 and TRBJ2-7; D may match TRBD1 or TRBD2 (5 bases each). V lost 4 bases, J lost 6 bases, and 10 bases lay in between. CDR1 and CDR2 (germline): MNHEY, SVGAGI. CDR3 length equals 12 residues. In nucleotides, the CDR3 is TGTGCCAGCAGTTCCGCAGGGAGCGAGCAGTACTTC. It translates to CASSSAGSEQYF.

This sequence joins TRBV3-1 (or the pseudogene TRBV3-2) and TRBJ2-7; TRBD1 aligns across 8 bases. The germline V gene encodes CDR1 LGHDT and CDR2 YNNKEL (reference sequence). The CDR3 has 15 amino acids. Losses at the gene ends were 5 bases for V and 0 bases for J; bases not matched to a gene: 6. The CDR3 coding sequence is TGTGCCAGCAGCTTCGGGACAGGTGCCTCCTACGAGCAGTACTTC. Translation: CASSFGTGASYEQYF.

The chain uses TRBV7-2 and TRBJ2-2; possibly TRBD2 for D (6 bases). The V gene's germline CDR1 is SGHTA and CDR2 FQGNSA. The V gene lost 4 bases and the J gene lost 4 bases, with 19 bases spanning the gap. The CDR3 runs to 17 residues. CDR3 region: CASSYRSSRRGTGELFF. The CDR3, as DNA: TGTGCCAGCAGCTATAGGAGCTCCAGGCGGGGCACCGGGGAGCTGTTTTTT.

The V and J genes are TRBV6-5 and TRBJ2-1, with D possibly being TRBD2 (6 bases). Trimming pared 6 bases from V and 5 bases from J, leaving 14 bases between. This CDR3 contains 14 residues. CDR1 MNHEY and CDR2 SVGAGI come from the germline V gene. Here the CDR3 DNA reads TGTGCCAGCAGCCTCGGGACTTATCACAATGAGCAGTTCTTC. Its translation is CASSLGTYHNEQFF.

The J gene is TRBJ1-2, the V gene TRBV19; TRBD1 matches 7 bases. With V trimmed by 9 bases and J by 6 bases, 22 bases remained unmatched. Per the germline V gene, CDR1 is LNHDA and CDR2 is SQIVND (reference sequence). This CDR3 is 17 amino acids long. CDR3 region: CASKSTGSSFRGNGYTF. CDR3 sequence (DNA): TGTGCCAGCAAATCGACAGGGAGTTCATTCCGCGGAAATGGCTACACCTTC.

The CDR3 loop reads CASSPTREDTQYF. CDR3 bases: TGTGCCAGCAGCCCCACCCGAGAAGATACGCAGTATTTT. This rearrangement joins TRBV13 to TRBJ2-3, with D unclear. Germline values: CDR1 PRHDT, CDR2 FYEKMQ (reference sequence). The CDR3 covers 13 residues. The ends were cut back, 5 bases at V and 5 bases at J, with 11 bases in the middle. Combining the CDR3 with reference TRBV13 and TRBJ2-3 gives the whole variable domain AAGVIQSPRHLIKEKRETATLKCYPIPRHDTVYWYQQGPGQDPQFLISFYEKMQSDKGSIPDRFSAQQFSDYHSELNMSSLELGDSALYFCASSPTREDTQYFGPGTRLTVL.

The rearrangement joins TRBV14 to TRBJ1-1; a possible D gene is TRBD1 (6 bases). Germline assignment: CDR1 SGHDN and CDR2 FVKESK. The CDR3 totals 15 residues. Trimming cost V 2 bases and J 10 bases, with 20 bases left between them. CDR3 DNA sequence: TGTGCCAGCAGCCAAATGGGGGGGTACAGGGTGGGAGCTTTCTTT. This translates into CASSQMGGYRVGAFF. The whole variable domain, remainder taken from reference TRBV14 and TRBJ1-1, is EAGVTQFPSHSVIEKGQTVTLRCDPISGHDNLYWYRRVMGKEIKFLLHFVKESKQDESGMPNNRFLAERTGGTYSTLKVQPAELEDSGVYFCASSQMGGYRVGAFFGQGTRLTVV.

The rearrangement joins TRBV19 to TRBJ1-3; D is possibly TRBD1 (6 bases). CDR1 is LNHDA and CDR2 is SQIVND in the germline V gene (reference sequence). Between the trimmed V and J ends, which lost 8 bases and 2 bases, there was a span of 10 bases. This CDR3 is built from 13 residues. CDR3 bases: TGTGCCAGTCCGGGGGCAGCTGGAAACACCATATATTTT. It codes for CASPGAAGNTIYF.

This clone was found a few times. The chain has TRBV3-1 (or the pseudogene TRBV3-2) and TRBJ1-3; D gene unclear. Trimming cost V 5 bases and J 7 bases, with 9 bases left between them. CDR1 is LGHDT, CDR2 YNNKEL, per germline (reference sequence). The CDR3 loop spans 12 amino acids. The DNA of the CDR3 is TGTGCCAGCAGCGCCCTCGGGAACACCATATATTTT. Amino acids: CASSALGNTIYF.

This chain connects TRBV21-1 to TRBJ2-4; the table's D gene call, TRBD1, was not cross checked with the DNA. TRBV21-1 is deemed a pseudogene. The CDR3 extends over 13 amino acids. CDR3 nucleotides: TGTGCCACGTGGGACAGAGCCAAAAACATTCAGTACTTC. This sequence encodes CATWDRAKNIQYF.

J is TRBJ2-6 and V is TRBV28; unclear D gene. Germline V gene lookup returns CDR1 MDHEN and CDR2 SYDVKM. V lost 5 bases and J 0 bases, leaving 14 bases between the germline ends. The CDR3 extends over 17 amino acids. The CDR3: CASSLSWSSSGANVLTF. In nucleotides, the CDR3 is TGTGCCAGCAGTCTCTCCTGGTCCAGCTCTGGGGCCAACGTCCTGACTTTC.

The chain has TRBV9 and TRBJ2-1, with unresolved D. The ends were cut back, 0 bases at V and 6 bases at J, with 10 bases in the middle. There are 14 residues in the CDR3. Germline CDR1 is SGDLS and CDR2 is YYNGEE. CDR3 bases: TGTGCCAGCAGCGTAGCCGGAGTGGCCAATGAGCAGTTCTTC. Translation: CASSVAGVANEQFF.

The chain is built from TRBV19 and TRBJ1-4; 7 nucleotides match TRBD1. Germline assignment: CDR1 LNHDA and CDR2 SQIVND (reference sequence). J was trimmed by 0 bases and V by 5 bases; bases with no gene match: 6. The length of the CDR3 is 16 residues. The CDR3 bases are TGTGCCAGTAGTCGACAGGGTTCGGCAACTAATGAAAAACTGTTTTTT. This gives the protein CASSRQGSATNEKLFF.

V is TRBV24-1 and J is TRBJ2-7, with 7 bases that match TRBD2. This CDR3 is 15 amino acids long. Per the germline V gene, CDR1 is KGHDR and CDR2 is SFDVKD. Germline trimming cut 5 bases from V and 0 bases from J; bases unmatched to any gene: 6. The CDR3 region is CATSGGLADSYEQYF. The CDR3 region has the DNA TGTGCCACCAGTGGGGGTCTAGCGGACTCCTACGAGCAGTACTTC.

The genes are TRBV5-1 and TRBJ2-2; possible D gene TRBD1, 5 bases. Germline V gene data show CDR1 as SGHRS and CDR2 as YFSETQ. This CDR3 contains 13 residues. V lost 2 bases and J lost 5, with 7 bases in between. CDR3 nucleotide sequence: TGCGCCAGCAGCTTATCAGGGACCGGGGAGCTGTTTTTT. Amino acid sequence: CASSLSGTGELFF. Filled out from reference TRBV5-1 and TRBJ2-2, the complete variable domain reads KAGVTQTPRYLIKTRGQQVTLSCSPISGHRSVSWYQQTPGQGLQFLFEYFSETQRNKGNFPGRFSGRQFSNSRSEMNVSTLELGDSALYLCASSLSGTGELFFGEGSRLTVL.

The chain combines TRBV4-1 with TRBJ2-3, with 10 bases identical to TRBD2. Germline V gene sequence: CDR1 MGHRA, CDR2 YSYEKL. V was clipped by 0 bases and J by 8 bases; unmatched bases: 5. The CDR3 covers 15 residues. The CDR3 nucleotides are TGCGCCAGCAGCCAAGAGCGGTTAGCGGGGGGTACGCAGTATTTT. This translates into CASSQERLAGGTQYF.

The rearrangement joins TRBV6-1 to TRBJ2-7; D not certain. The germline V gene encodes CDR1 MNHNS and CDR2 SASEGT. The CDR3 covers 14 residues. Trimming removed 2 bases at V and 0 bases at J, with 8 bases between. The CDR3 is CASSEQLSSYEQYF. The CDR3, as DNA: TGTGCCAGCAGTGAACAGTTAAGCTCCTACGAGCAGTACTTC.